This T cell receptor (beta chain) was profiled in a study of T cell responses to AZD1222 COVID-19 vaccine. Study results and limitations: Without day 14 samples, only post-peak T cell repertoires were studied.

The J segment lost 0 bases and the V segment lost 6 bases, leaving 1 base of the junction unmatched. Germline CDR1 MNHNY, CDR2 SVGAGI (reference sequence). The CDR3 covers 13 residues. Of note for this clone: The antigen is undetermined. The sample has other DNA sequences that encode this CDR3 too.

Sequencing was performed with immunoSEQ multiplex PCR; in TCRdb, only in-frame clones are kept and a portion is missing. The sample contains about 220,000 clones, roughly 91% of which appear only once. This receptor was identified in an adult in good health. The gene calls are TRBV6-6 and TRBJ1-2, with TRBD1 matching 7 bases. The input for sequencing was peripheral blood, taken on day 0 of MenACWY control vaccination. CDR3 loop: CASSGTANYGYTF. CDR3 nucleotides: TGTGCCAGCAGCGGGACAGCTAACTATGGCTACACCTTC.